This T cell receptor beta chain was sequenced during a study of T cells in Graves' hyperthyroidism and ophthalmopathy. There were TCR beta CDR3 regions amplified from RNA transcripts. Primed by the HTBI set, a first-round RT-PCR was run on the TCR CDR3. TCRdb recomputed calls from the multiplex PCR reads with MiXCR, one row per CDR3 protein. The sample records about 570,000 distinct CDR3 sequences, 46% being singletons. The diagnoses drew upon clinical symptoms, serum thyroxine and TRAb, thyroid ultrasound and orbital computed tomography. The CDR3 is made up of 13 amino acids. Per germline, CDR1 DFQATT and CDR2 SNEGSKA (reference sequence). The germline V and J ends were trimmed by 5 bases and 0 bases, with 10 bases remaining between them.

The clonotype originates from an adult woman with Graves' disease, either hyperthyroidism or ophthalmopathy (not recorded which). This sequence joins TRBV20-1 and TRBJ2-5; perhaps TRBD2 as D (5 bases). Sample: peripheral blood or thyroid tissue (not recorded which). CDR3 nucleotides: TGCAGTGCTGTTGCCGGGAACCAAGAGACCCAGTACTTC. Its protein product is CSAVAGNQETQYF.